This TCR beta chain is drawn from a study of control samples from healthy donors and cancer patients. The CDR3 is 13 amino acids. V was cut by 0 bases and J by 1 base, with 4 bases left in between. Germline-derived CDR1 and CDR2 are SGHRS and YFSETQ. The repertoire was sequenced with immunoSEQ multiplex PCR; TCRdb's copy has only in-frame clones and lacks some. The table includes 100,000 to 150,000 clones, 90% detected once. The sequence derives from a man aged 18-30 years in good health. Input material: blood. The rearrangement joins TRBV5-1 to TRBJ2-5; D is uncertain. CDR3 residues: CASSLAIQETQYF. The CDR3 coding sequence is TGCGCCAGCAGCTTGGCAATCCAAGAGACCCAGTACTTC.